This T cell receptor (beta chain) was captured by sequencing in a study of graft-versus-host responses after intestinal transplantation. Trimming left V 10 bases short and J 1 base short, with 14 bases between. Germline CDR1 and CDR2: MNHEY and SMNVEV (reference sequence). This CDR3 comprises 13 residues. The table lists this clone with a count of one. Antigen: not known. Libraries were prepared by immunoSEQ multiplex PCR; TCRdb keeps only in-frame clonotypes and omits some of them. Of 100,000 or so clones in the sample, around 93% are singletons; the top ten hold 1.5% to 2.5%. The sequencing here drew on unstimulated CD8+ T cells sorted from spleen or lymph node cells, taken before intestinal transplant. This chain uses TRBV27 with TRBJ2-7; possible D gene TRBD1, 6 bases. This sequence was found in a human donor who received an intestinal transplant. CDR3 loop: CANPGTPSYEQYF. The CDR3 bases are TGTGCCAACCCCGGGACACCTTCCTACGAGCAGTACTTC.